Below, 10 T cell receptor beta chains from the same sample are listed, as sequenced in a study of T cells in Graves' hyperthyroidism and ophthalmopathy (dated by TCRdb to between 2018 and 2021). Receptor libraries were prepared by multiplex PCR. Sequencing relied on an Illumina HiSeq 2000. Amplification of TCR beta CDR3 regions was carried out from RNA transcripts. A first-round RT-PCR of the TCR CDR3 used the HTBI primer set with the Qiagen OneStep RT-PCR kit. In TCRdb, the public reads were trimmed at Q25 with fastp and aligned with MiXCR, with productive beta chains retained. Every distinct CDR3 protein forms one entry, paired with its most common genes and DNA. The sample contains about 59,000 distinct CDR3 sequences, roughly 50% of them found a single time. The ten largest account for 3.3% of the sample. Specimen: blood. The receptors derive from a woman between 55 and 75 years old with Graves' ophthalmopathy.

This clonotype was seen many times. The chain joins TRBV4-3 to TRBJ2-2, with TRBD1 identical over 9 bases. Germline assignment: CDR1 LGHNA and CDR2 YSLEER. The J segment lost 3 bases and the V segment lost 3 bases, leaving 11 bases of the junction unmatched. The CDR3 length is 18 residues. CDR3 in amino acids: CASSQWTGVIRYTGELFF. Written as DNA, the CDR3 is TGCGCCAGCAGCCAGTGGACAGGGGTGATAAGGTACACCGGGGAGCTGTTTTTT.

To note about this clonotype: A single base separates this from a much larger clone, so it may be a read error. The CDR3 spells CASSPGTPAHEQYF. CDR3 sequence (DNA): TGTGCCAGCTCACCAGGGACACCTGCCCACGAGCAGTACTTC. This chain joins TRBV18 and TRBJ2-7, with a possible D match to TRBD1 (6 bases). The germline CDR1 and CDR2 sequences are KGHSH and LQKENI. V was shortened by 2 bases and J by 5 bases, with 13 bases between the two germline ends. The CDR3 runs to 14 residues.

This clonotype was seen more than once but under ten times. The chain is built from TRBV10-1 and TRBJ1-6, with D perhaps TRBD1 (6 bases). This CDR3 is built from 14 residues. Trimming removed 4 bases from V and 7 bases from J, with 11 bases in between. Germline V gene lookup returns CDR1 WNHNN and CDR2 SYGVQD (reference sequence). The CDR3 coding sequence is TGCGCCAGCAGTGCAACAGGGTTGAATTCACCCCTCCACTTT. It codes for CASSATGLNSPLHF.

This chain links TRBV7-6 with TRBJ1-5, with 7 positions matching TRBD1. Germline-derived CDR1 and CDR2 are SGHVS and FNYEAQ. The length of the CDR3 is 15 residues. J lost 5 bases, V lost 2 bases, and 6 bases had no gene match. CDR3 DNA: TGTGCCAGCAGCTTAACAGGGGAAAGATATCAGCCCCAGCATTTT. Translated: CASSLTGERYQPQHF.

In regard to this clonotype: The final CDR3 position lacks the conserved phenylalanine or tryptophan, pointing to a likely read error. The chain is built from TRBV11-2 and TRBJ1-5; the D is unclear. Germline V gene sequence: CDR1 SGHAT, CDR2 FQNNGV. This CDR3 is 13 amino acids long. CDR3 amino acids: CASSLTGNQPQHI. In DNA form, the CDR3 reads TGCGCCAGCAGCTTAACCGGCAACCAGCCCCAGCATATT.

Worth noting for this clonotype: It is unclear where the CDR3 begins or ends on the DNA, so no DNA is shown, and the CDR3 is as TCRdb lists it. This rearrangement joins TRBV10-3 to TRBJ1-3; the table's D call of TRBD1 was not tested on the DNA. Germline-derived CDR1 and CDR2 are ENHRY and SYGVKD. The CDR3 comprises 20 residues, both ends counted. This CDR3 reads CAISAGQGGGYTFGSGTIYF.

The V and J genes are TRBV15 and TRBJ2-1; no clear D. V lost 1 base and J lost 6, with 10 bases in between. CDR3 length: 14 amino acids. The germline V gene has CDR1 LNHNV and CDR2 YYDKDF (reference sequence). The CDR3 DNA sequence: TGTGCCACCAGCAGAGGTCCCTTTGTCAATGAGCAGTTCTTC. Its translation: CATSRGPFVNEQFF.

In its sample, this clonotype was seen many times. The genes are TRBV20-1 and TRBJ1-1, with D possibly TRBD1 on 6 matching bases. From germline, CDR1 is DFQATT and CDR2 SNEGSKA (reference sequence). V dropped 0 bases and J dropped 2 bases, with 13 bases sitting between them. The length of the CDR3 is 15 residues. The CDR3, as DNA: TGCAGTGCTAGAGATAGTAAGGGGGTTAACACTGAAGCTTTCTTT. Its translation is CSARDSKGVNTEAFF.

Points on this clonotype: A clone one base away is much larger, so this may be a read error. The rearrangement uses TRBV30 and TRBJ2-3; D is possibly TRBD1 (5 bases). The germline V gene has CDR1 GTSNPN and CDR2 SVGIG (reference sequence). The CDR3 runs to 13 residues. Written as DNA, the CDR3 is TGTGCCTGGAGTGGCCGTCTCACAGGTACGCAGTATTTT. Amino acid sequence: CAWSGRLTGTQYF.

This clonotype was observed at least ten times. The V and J genes are TRBV30 and TRBJ2-3, with 12 bases lining up with TRBD2. The V gene end was trimmed by 8 bases and the J gene end by 5 bases; junction bases not matched to a gene: 2. The CDR3 is made up of 12 amino acids. From germline, CDR1 is GTSNPN and CDR2 SVGIG (reference sequence). The CDR3 sequence is CARGLAGDTQYF. The DNA for the CDR3 is TGTGCCAGGGGACTAGCGGGAGATACGCAGTATTTT.